This T cell receptor (beta chain) was captured in a study of T cells expressing NK-cell markers. Overall study context: Sorted T-cell subsets CD3+CD56+NKG2C+, CD3+CD56+NKG2C- and CD3+CD56-NKG2C+ were TCR beta-sequenced.

It was by 5'RACE template switching with UMIs that TCR beta cDNA was made. No DNA is given; TCRdb re-called the 5' RACE reads and lists each CDR3 protein once. The sample table sets out 400,000 or so distinct CDR3 sequences. Study observations and caveats: Similarly, these clonotypes led the CD3+CD56-NKG2C+ fraction as well in a few donors.

In germline, CDR1 is LNHDA, CDR2 SQIVND (reference sequence). The CDR3 consists of 15 residues. A word on this clonotype: Antigen unknown.

The clonotype comes from a woman between 45 and 65 years old in good health. The chain combines TRBV19 with TRBJ2-1; TCRdb picks TRBD1, but there is no DNA to check that call. The sample comprised blood T cells: a sorted CD56 or NKG2C T cell subset, CD4+ or CD8+ T cells, or bulk PBMC T cells (not recorded which). The CDR3 loop is CASQTGGASYNEQFF.